Each of the 13 T cell receptor beta chains below was sequenced from the same sample in a study of CD4 and CD8 cells across lung adenocarcinoma regions. MiXCR was run by TCRdb on the PCR reads, yielding one entry per CDR3 protein. The sample contains approximately 24,000 distinct CDR3 sequences, about half of which appear only once. Sequencing used CD8+ T cells from the center of a lung tumor. The receptor source for this set is a male donor with lung adenocarcinoma. The CD4 and CD8 labels of this study may be unreliable.

Worth noting for this clonotype: At one end the junction does not follow the germline gene, possibly because of a read error. The rearrangement uses TRBV6-1 and TRBJ2-4; D may be TRBD1 or TRBD2 (5 bases each). Germline CDR1 is MNHNS and CDR2 is SASEGT. This CDR3 is built from 14 residues. The CDR3 DNA reads as TGTGGCAGCACGGGGCGGTGTGGCACAAACACTCAGTACTTT. Its translation is CGSTGRCGTNTQYF.

This clonotype was seen a handful of times. This rearrangement joins TRBV27 to TRBJ2-1, with TRBD1 as a possible D gene (5 bases). The V end was cut by 3 bases, the J end by 0 bases, with 15 bases between. Germline-derived CDR1 and CDR2 are MNHEY and SMNVEV (reference sequence). The CDR3 runs to 17 residues. The CDR3 loop reads CASSFGAGPISYNEQFF. CDR3 DNA: TGTGCCAGCAGTTTTGGGGCAGGCCCCATCTCCTACAATGAGCAGTTCTTC.

This clonotype occurred many times. The V gene is TRBV6-1, the J gene TRBJ2-1; TRBD1 aligns across 12 bases. Germline V gives CDR1 MNHNS, CDR2 SASEGT. V gave up 6 bases and J gave up 9 bases; unmatched junction bases: 9. This CDR3 has 15 residues. The CDR3 nucleotides are TGTGCCAGCAGATCCACCGGGACAGGGGGCAGTGAGCAGTTCTTC. This sequence encodes CASRSTGTGGSEQFF.

This clonotype is termed medium-sized. This chain links TRBV27 with TRBJ2-1; 9 positions agree with TRBD1. Germline loops: CDR1 MNHEY, CDR2 SMNVEV (reference sequence). This CDR3 spans 14 amino acids. V dropped 4 bases and J dropped 10; count of bases not matched to a gene: 8. This chain's CDR3 is CASSSRTGVLEQFF. The CDR3 DNA is TGTGCCAGCAGTTCTCGGACAGGGGTATTGGAGCAGTTCTTC.

V gene TRBV3-1 combines with J gene TRBJ1-5; D is undetermined. The ends were cut back, 1 base at V and 8 bases at J, with 9 bases in the middle. Looked up from germline, CDR1 is LGHDT and CDR2 is YNNKEL (reference sequence). The CDR3 is made up of 13 amino acids. CDR3 amino acids: CASSQGWAEPQHF. CDR3 in DNA: TGTGCCAGCAGCCAAGGATGGGCGGAGCCCCAGCATTTT.

This clonotype was counted a single time. The J gene is TRBJ2-4, the V gene TRBV6-8; D may match TRBD1 or TRBD2 (5 bases each). V lost 11 bases and J 13 bases, leaving 27 bases between the germline ends. Germline CDR1 is MNHGY and CDR2 is SAAAGT. The CDR3 totals 14 residues. The CDR3 protein is CAVGDLYGTDTQYF. DNA for the CDR3: TGTGCCGTCGGGGACCTGTACGGCACAGATACGCAGTACTTC.

This rearrangement joins TRBV10-3 to TRBJ2-1; possibly TRBD2 for D (7 bases). Germline loops: CDR1 ENHRY, CDR2 SYGVKD. The CDR3 totals 14 residues. Trimming stripped 10 bases from V and 7 bases from J, with 20 bases between. CDR3 sequence (DNA): TGTGCCACTGGTTTGAGGGGGGGTTTAAATGAGCAGTTCTTC. Its protein is CATGLRGGLNEQFF.

The rearrangement joins TRBV6-1 to TRBJ1-2; no clear D gene. Germline assignment: CDR1 MNHNS and CDR2 SASEGT. The CDR3 spans 15 residues. Trimming took 3 bases from V and 4 from J, leaving 15 bases between them. Here the CDR3 reads CASSETVYQSYGYTF. CDR3 DNA sequence: TGTGCCAGCAGTGAGACTGTGTATCAGAGCTATGGCTACACCTTC.

The chain recombines TRBV9 with TRBJ2-5, with 7 bases aligning to TRBD1. The DNA end is a closer match to TRBJ2-7, so the J assignment may be wrong. The CDR3 runs 14 residues. The V gene's germline CDR1 is SGDLS and CDR2 YYNGEE. CDR3 protein: CASGDRAPSYEQYF. CDR3 DNA sequence: TGTGCCAGCGGGGACAGAGCTCCCTCCTACGAGCAGTACTTC.

This clonotype appeared many times. J is TRBJ2-2 and V is TRBV6-2 or TRBV6-3; unclear D gene. The CDR3 has 14 residues. V was clipped by 5 bases and J by 3 bases, with 10 bases between them. Per the germline V gene, CDR1 is MNHEY and CDR2 is SVGEGT. CDR3 coding DNA: TGTGCCAGCAGTAGAAGGATGGACACCGGGGAGCTGTTTTTT. Translation gives CASSRRMDTGELFF.

The sample holds many counts of this clonotype. The genes are TRBV4-2 and TRBJ2-2; 8 bases line up with TRBD2. Germline V lookup: CDR1 LGHNA, CDR2 YNFKEQ. The ends lost 3 bases at V and 5 bases at J; junction bases unmatched: 14. The CDR3 is 18 residues long. The DNA of the CDR3 is TGTGCCAGCAGCCAGTCTCTAACGGGAGGGTTGAGTACCGGGGAGCTGTTTTTT. It is translated as CASSQSLTGGLSTGELFF.

The chain carries TRBV6-1 and TRBJ2-1; the match to TRBD1 covers 7 bases. The J call is in doubt because the DNA end fits TRBJ2-7 better. The CDR3 loop spans 15 amino acids. Germline V gives CDR1 MNHNS, CDR2 SASEGT. CDR3 in DNA: TGTGGCAGGGGTGAAGGGGGCCGTGACAAAGAGACGCAGTACTTC. Its protein is CGRGEGGRDKETQYF.

This clonotype is medium-sized. The V and J genes are TRBV6-6 and TRBJ2-1; possibly TRBD1 for D (5 bases). Judging by the DNA end, TRBJ2-7 fits better; the J call may be wrong. Germline values: CDR1 MNHNY, CDR2 SVGAGI (reference sequence). The CDR3 runs 11 residues. The CDR3 coding sequence is TGTGCCAGCAGTTACAGGGGCGAGCAGTACTTC. Amino acids: CASSYRGEQYF.